The 30 T cell receptor beta chains reported below all come from one sample, sequenced in a study of T cells in Graves' hyperthyroidism and ophthalmopathy. There were TCR beta CDR3 regions amplified from RNA transcripts. First-round RT-PCR with HTBI primers amplified the TCR CDR3 region. TCRdb analysed the multiplex PCR reads with MiXCR anew, one entry per CDR3 protein. Among around 190,000 distinct CDR3 sequences, around 16% were seen once, and the ten largest hold roughly 50%. The sequenced material came from blood. The receptors were sampled from a woman aged 45-60 years with Graves' hyperthyroidism.

This clonotype occurred many times. This rearrangement joins TRBV7-2 to TRBJ2-7; no clear D. The CDR3 extends over 14 amino acids. V was shortened by 1 base and J by 2 bases, with 9 bases between the two germline ends. Germline CDR1 and CDR2: SGHTA and FQGNSA. The CDR3 DNA is TGTGCCAGCAGCTTAGATTACCGAGCCTACGAGCAGTACTTC. This codes for CASSLDYRAYEQYF. Complete variable domain (other parts from reference TRBV7-2 and TRBJ2-7): GAGVSQSPSNKVTEKGKDVELRCDPISGHTALYWYRQSLGQGLEFLIYFQGNSAPDKSGLPSDRFSAERTGGSVSTLTIQRTQQEDSAVYLCASSLDYRAYEQYFGPGTRLTVT.

This clonotype occurred a few times. The chain employs TRBV12-5 and TRBJ1-2; D perhaps matches TRBD1 (5 bases). The CDR3 contains 13 residues. V was trimmed by 6 bases and J by 7 bases, leaving 15 bases between them. Germline assignment: CDR1 LGHNT and CDR2 FRNRAP. The CDR3 loop is CASGLGRGVGYTF. Here the CDR3 DNA reads TGTGCTAGTGGCCTGGGACGGGGAGTTGGCTACACCTTC.

This clonotype was seen at least ten times. CDR3 sequence: CATQGFGELFF. CDR3 nucleotides: TGTGCCACACAGGGCTTCGGGGAGCTGTTTTTT. This rearrangement joins TRBV24-1 to TRBJ2-2; D is perhaps TRBD1 (6 bases). Germline-derived CDR1 and CDR2 are KGHDR and SFDVKD. The CDR3 is made up of 11 amino acids. Trimming took 10 bases from V and 7 from J, leaving 9 bases between them.

A few counts support this clonotype. J is TRBJ2-7 and V is TRBV29-1, with D uncertain. CDR1 is SQVTM and CDR2 is ANQGSEA in the germline V gene. There are 12 residues in the CDR3. Trimming took off 7 bases at V and 1 base at J, with 11 bases between the two ends. Here the CDR3 reads CSAHDESYEQYF. CDR3 bases: TGCAGCGCCCACGACGAATCCTACGAGCAGTACTTC.

This clonotype was picked up many times. The chain joins TRBV30 to TRBJ1-5; possible D gene TRBD1, 5 bases. CDR1 is GTSNPN and CDR2 is SVGIG in the germline V gene (reference sequence). The ends were cut back, 1 base at V and 7 bases at J, with 14 bases in the middle. The CDR3 extends over 14 amino acids. The CDR3 coding sequence is TGTGCCTGGAGTGAAGGGGCGCAGAGACAGCCCCAGCATTTT. Its protein product is CAWSEGAQRQPQHF.

The chain uses TRBV19 and TRBJ2-6; D uncertain. The CDR3 totals 14 residues. Germline assignment: CDR1 LNHDA and CDR2 SQIVND (reference sequence). The V end lost 8 bases, the J end lost 0 bases, and 8 bases lay between the germline ends. The CDR3 region is CASQKFSGANVLTF. The CDR3 nucleotides are TGTGCCAGTCAGAAATTCTCTGGGGCCAACGTCCTGACTTTC.

V is TRBV28 and J is TRBJ2-5; D might be TRBD2 (6 bases). The ends were cut back, 6 bases at V and 0 bases at J, with 8 bases in the middle. Germline CDR1 is MDHEN and CDR2 is SYDVKM. CDR3 size: 13 residues. In DNA form, the CDR3 reads TGTGCCAGCAGCCCGGGGGACCAAGAGACCCAGTACTTC. Protein: CASSPGDQETQYF.

This clonotype was seen many times. The chain carries TRBV6-1 and TRBJ2-2; D gene ambiguous. CDR3 length: 13 residues. Germline CDR1 is MNHNS and CDR2 is SASEGT. V lost 6 bases and J 0 bases, leaving 5 bases between the germline ends. CDR3 protein: CASRPPNTGELFF. The CDR3 DNA reads TGTGCCAGCAGGCCTCCGAACACCGGGGAGCTGTTTTTT.

V and J are TRBV30 and TRBJ2-7; 11 bases map to TRBD1. The CDR3 sequence is 15 residues long. V dropped 1 base and J dropped 3; count of bases not matched to a gene: 5. Germline V CDR1 and CDR2: GTSNPN, SVGIG (reference sequence). The CDR3 loop reads CAWSAAGTGGYEQYF. CDR3 nucleotide sequence: TGTGCCTGGAGTGCAGCCGGGACAGGGGGCTACGAGCAGTACTTC.

This clonotype appeared many times. The V call is TRBV7-2, the J call TRBJ2-1; D is undetermined. Per germline, CDR1 SGHTA and CDR2 FQGNSA. With 4 bases removed from V and 5 bases from J, the gap between germline ends came to 3 bases. The CDR3 is 11 residues long. The CDR3 loop reads CASSSHNEQFF. The CDR3, as DNA: TGTGCCAGCAGCTCGCACAATGAGCAGTTCTTC.

This chain uses TRBV9 with TRBJ1-4, with TRBD1 identical over 7 bases. Germline-derived CDR1 and CDR2 are SGDLS and YYNGEE. CDR3 length: 15 amino acids. Unmatched junction bases numbered 7, after V lost 0 bases and J lost 8 bases. CDR3 loop: CASSVGIQGKEKLFF. The CDR3 DNA reads as TGTGCCAGCAGCGTAGGAATACAGGGGAAAGAAAAACTGTTTTTT.

This clonotype was found many times. The V call is TRBV3-1, the J call TRBJ1-3; no clear D. This CDR3 is built from 16 residues. The V gene's germline CDR1 is LGHDT and CDR2 YNNKEL (reference sequence). The V end was cut by 2 bases, the J end by 0 bases, with 11 bases between. Here the CDR3 reads CASSQTAGSSGNTIYF. The CDR3 nucleotides read TGTGCCAGCAGCCAAACCGCGGGATCCTCTGGAAACACCATATATTTT.

This clonotype was counted a few times. The chain links TRBV27 to TRBJ2-2; tentatively, D is TRBD1 (7 bases). This CDR3 is 14 amino acids long. In germline, CDR1 is MNHEY, CDR2 SMNVEV (reference sequence). Trimming cost V 8 bases and J 1 base, with 11 bases left between them. This CDR3 reads CASAGGLNTGELFF. The CDR3 bases are TGTGCCAGCGCAGGGGGACTGAACACCGGGGAGCTGTTTTTT.

This clonotype has only a few counts. The rearrangement uses TRBV6-1 and TRBJ1-3; D call uncertain. V lost 6 bases, J lost 0 bases, and 6 bases lay in between. The CDR3 has 13 amino acids. Germline V gene sequence: CDR1 MNHNS, CDR2 SASEGT. In nucleotides, the CDR3 is TGTGCCAGCAGCACCCACTCTGGAAACACCATATATTTT. Protein product: CASSTHSGNTIYF.

On this clonotype: Since a much larger clone is just one base distant, this may be a read error. This rearrangement joins TRBV20-1 to TRBJ2-1, with D hard to call. CDR3 length: 12 residues. The germline CDR1 and CDR2 sequences are DFQATT and SNEGSKA (reference sequence). The DNA of the CDR3 is TGCAGTCTCATGGTCTCCTACAATGAGCAGTCCTTC. Translation: CSLMVSYNEQSF.

This clonotype was detected a few times. This chain links TRBV6-1 with TRBJ2-1; 7 bases line up with TRBD1. The trim removed 8 bases at V and 3 bases at J, leaving 4 bases unmatched. This CDR3 region has 13 residues. Germline CDR1 and CDR2: MNHNS and SASEGT. The CDR3 here is CASRDRYYNEQFF. The CDR3 DNA sequence: TGTGCCAGCCGGGACAGATACTACAATGAGCAGTTCTTC.

This clonotype came up many times. The chain recombines TRBV6-2 or TRBV6-3 with TRBJ2-1; TRBD1 or TRBD2 may be the D gene (5 bases each). From germline, CDR1 is MNHEY and CDR2 SVGEGT. This CDR3 comprises 13 residues. The V end lost 6 bases, the J end lost 4 bases, and 10 bases lay between the germline ends. In DNA form, the CDR3 reads TGTGCCAGCAGAAGGGACGGTTACAATGAGCAGTTCTTC. This gives the protein CASRRDGYNEQFF.

This clonotype showed up many times. The chain links TRBV10-3 to TRBJ2-6; weak D call: TRBD1 (6 bases). Germline V CDR1 and CDR2: ENHRY, SYGVKD. The CDR3 totals 14 residues. V shed 6 bases and J shed 0 bases, with 6 bases lying between them. CDR3 loop: CAISRGSGANVLTF. The CDR3 DNA sequence: TGTGCCATCAGCAGGGGCTCTGGGGCCAACGTCCTGACTTTC.

For this clonotype: One base separates it from a far larger clone, so it is likely a read error. This rearrangement joins TRBV30 to TRBJ1-1; D unresolved. Germline V gene data show CDR1 as GTSNPN and CDR2 as SVGIG (reference sequence). The CDR3 has 11 residues. Trimming took off 3 bases at V and 1 base at J, with 3 bases between the two ends. DNA for the CDR3: TGTGCCTGGAGCAAGAACACTGAAGCTTTCTTT. Translated, it gives CAWSKNTEAFF.

In this sample, this clonotype turned up a few times. The V and J genes are TRBV7-9 and TRBJ2-2; TRBD2 aligns across 8 bases. The germline CDR1 and CDR2 sequences are SEHNR and FQNEAQ (reference sequence). The V and J ends lost 4 bases and 6 bases, in that order; junction bases with no gene match: 10. The CDR3 contains 16 residues. The CDR3 reads CASSWTLREESGELFF. The CDR3 nucleotides are TGTGCCAGCAGCTGGACTTTGCGGGAGGAGTCCGGGGAGCTGTTTTTT.

In this sample, this clonotype turned up a few times. The rearrangement joins TRBV14 to TRBJ1-5, with D uncertain. There are 13 residues in the CDR3. Per germline, CDR1 SGHDN and CDR2 FVKESK. V lost 4 bases, J lost 0 bases, and 4 bases lay in between. CDR3 coding DNA: TGTGCCAGCAGCCGATCTAGCAATCAGCCCCAGCATTTT. Its protein product is CASSRSSNQPQHF.

The genes are TRBV29-1 and TRBJ1-1, with D possibly matching TRBD1 (5 bases). Looked up from germline, CDR1 is SQVTM and CDR2 is ANQGSEA. V lost 5 bases, J lost 11 bases, and 15 bases lay in between. This CDR3 region has 11 residues. CDR3 bases: TGCAGCGTTTCGGACACTATTTATGCTTTCTTT. This gives the protein CSVSDTIYAFF. The full variable domain, completed using reference TRBV29-1 and TRBJ1-1, is SAVISQKPSRDICQRGTSLTIQCQVDSQVTMMFWYRQQPGQSLTLIATANQGSEATYESGFVIDKFPISRPNLTFSTLTVSNMSPEDSSIYLCSVSDTIYAFFGQGTRLTVV.

This clonotype was seen ten or more times. The chain couples TRBV20-1 to TRBJ2-7, with 10 positions matching TRBD2. Germline V CDR1 and CDR2: DFQATT, SNEGSKA (reference sequence). Losses at the gene ends were 3 bases for V and 3 bases for J; bases not matched to a gene: 8. The CDR3 sequence is 15 residues long. The CDR3 DNA reads as TGCAGTGCTAGCGGGCTAGCGGGAGCGCGCTACGAGCAGTACTTC. Amino acid sequence: CSASGLAGARYEQYF.

The chain carries TRBV28 and TRBJ2-7; no clear D gene. Trimming removed 8 bases at V and 2 bases at J, with 16 bases between. The germline CDR1 and CDR2 sequences are MDHEN and SYDVKM. This CDR3 contains 14 residues. In nucleotides, the CDR3 is TGTGCCAGCGCCCGGGCATCTTCAACCTACGAGCAGTACTTC. Translating it yields CASARASSTYEQYF. The full variable domain, in which reference TRBV28 and TRBJ2-7 provide the parts outside the CDR3, is DVKVTQSSRYLVKRTGEKVFLECVQDMDHENMFWYRQDPGLGLRLIYFSYDVKMKEKGDIPEGYSVSREKKERFSLILESASTNQTSMYLCASARASSTYEQYFGPGTRLTVT.

This clonotype was seen at least ten times. The rearrangement links TRBV12-3 or TRBV12-4 to TRBJ2-5, with 7 nucleotides matching TRBD1. This CDR3 region has 15 residues. The trim removed 5 bases at V and 4 bases at J, leaving 10 bases unmatched. DNA for the CDR3: TGTGCCAGCAGTCCTTCAGGGGGTATGGGAGAGACCCAGTACTTC. As protein: CASSPSGGMGETQYF.

Note on this clonotype: In this CDR3 the conserved last residue, phenylalanine or tryptophan, is missing, so a read error is likely. The chain carries TRBV28 and TRBJ2-1; TRBD2 aligns across 15 bases. CDR3 length: 15 amino acids. The junction had 5 bases not matched to a gene; V was cut back by 5 bases and J by 9 bases. Germline assignment: CDR1 MDHEN and CDR2 SYDVKM. CDR3 in amino acids: CASSPQGLAGGEQFL. The CDR3 DNA reads TGTGCCAGCAGTCCGCAGGGACTAGCGGGAGGTGAGCAGTTCCTC.

This clonotype was picked up many times. The chain has TRBV7-8 and TRBJ2-3; D not resolved. Germline CDR1 SGHVS, CDR2 FQNEAQ. V was pared by 1 base and J by 2 bases, with 10 bases between. The CDR3 runs 15 residues. In nucleotides, the CDR3 is TGTGCCAGCAGCTTAGGGCGTACTTACACAGATACGCAGTATTTT. Amino acids: CASSLGRTYTDTQYF. Supplemented by reference TRBV7-8 and TRBJ2-3, the full variable domain reads GAGVSQSPRYKVAKRGQDVALRCDPISGHVSLFWYQQALGQGPEFLTYFQNEAQLDKSGLPSDRFFAERPEGSVSTLKIQRTQQEDSAVYLCASSLGRTYTDTQYFGPGTRLTVL.

This clonotype was detected a few times. The chain is built from TRBV9 and TRBJ2-3, with 10 bases matching TRBD2. CDR3 length equals 17 residues. The V and J ends lost 0 bases and 0 bases, in that order; junction bases with no gene match: 4. The germline gives CDR1 SGDLS, CDR2 YYNGEE. CDR3 sequence: CASSVARTSGSTDTQYF. In nucleotides, the CDR3 is TGTGCCAGCAGCGTAGCTCGGACTAGCGGAAGCACAGATACGCAGTATTTT.

This clonotype has a count of ten or more. The chain uses TRBV29-1 and TRBJ2-3; 9 bases match TRBD2. This CDR3 is 15 amino acids long. Germline values: CDR1 SQVTM, CDR2 ANQGSEA. V trimming: 1 base; J trimming: 5 bases; junction bases outside the gene matches: 7. CDR3 loop: CSVEVPAGGLDTQYF. The CDR3 DNA sequence: TGCAGCGTTGAAGTTCCTGCGGGAGGGTTAGATACGCAGTATTTT.

This clonotype was observed once. The V and J genes are TRBV24-1 and TRBJ2-1; 8 bases agree with TRBD2. CDR1 and CDR2 (germline): KGHDR, SFDVKD. J gave up 7 bases and V 1 base, and 5 bases lay outside the gene matches. This CDR3 comprises 15 residues. In DNA, the CDR3 is TGTGCCACCAGTGATTTTAGCGGGACCTTTAATGAGCAGTTCTTC. The encoded protein is CATSDFSGTFNEQFF.